This record looks at one T cell receptor (beta chain) sequence and its context. Its antigen is as yet unknown. Sequencing involved patients with CD8+CD57+ cell expansion previously shown by flow cytometry. Every patient had severe acquired aplastic anemia. None of the patients had been given any therapy when their blood was sampled. This sample was included in a study of CD8+CD57+ T cells in acquired aplastic anemia. It was genomic DNA that served as the template for profiling TCR beta VDJ and CDR3. A single record per CDR3 protein comes from TCRdb applying MiXCR to the reads. The sample carries about 58,000 distinct CDR3 sequences, roughly three fifths recorded once. Findings of the study overall: Any difference that existed in CD8+ Simpson's diversity between patients and controls was not significant. The same twenty-nine CD8+ CDR3 sequences occurred in patients and in controls.

The receptor's source is a human donor with aplastic anemia. Sequencing input: sorted CD4+, CD8+, or CD8+CD57+ T cells (not recorded which) from PBMCs.

The CDR3 nucleotides read TGTGCCATCACAGGCAGCCTTTTCTCTGGGGCCAACGTCCTGACTTTC. Translated, it gives CAITGSLFSGANVLTF. This rearrangement joins TRBV10-3 to TRBJ2-6, with D hard to call. This CDR3 has 16 residues. V dropped 7 bases and J dropped 0 bases, with 13 bases sitting between them. Germline V gene lookup returns CDR1 ENHRY and CDR2 SYGVKD.